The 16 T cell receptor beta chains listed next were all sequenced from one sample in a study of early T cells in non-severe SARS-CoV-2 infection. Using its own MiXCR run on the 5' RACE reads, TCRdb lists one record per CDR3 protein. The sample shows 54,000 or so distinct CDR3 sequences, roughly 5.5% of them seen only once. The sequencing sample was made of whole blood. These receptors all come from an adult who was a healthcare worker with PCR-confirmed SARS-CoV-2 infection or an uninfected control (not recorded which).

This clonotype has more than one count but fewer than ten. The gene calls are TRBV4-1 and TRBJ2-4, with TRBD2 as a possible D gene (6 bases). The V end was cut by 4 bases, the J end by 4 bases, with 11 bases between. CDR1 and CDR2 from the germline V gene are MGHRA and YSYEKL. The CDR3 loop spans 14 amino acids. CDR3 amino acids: CASSPSSGKNIQYF. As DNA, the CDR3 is TGCGCCAGCAGCCCTTCCAGCGGGAAAAACATTCAGTACTTC.

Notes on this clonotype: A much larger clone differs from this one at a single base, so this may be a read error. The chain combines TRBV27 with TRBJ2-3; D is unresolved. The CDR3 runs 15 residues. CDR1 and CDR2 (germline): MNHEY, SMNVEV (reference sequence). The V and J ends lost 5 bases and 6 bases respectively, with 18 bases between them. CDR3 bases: TGTGCCAGCAGTCCCTTTTCCACCGCTGGCGATACGCAGTATTTT. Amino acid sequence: CASSPFSTAGDTQYF.

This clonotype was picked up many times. CDR3 DNA sequence: TGTGCCAGCAGCCCAGGGCATCTAGCGGGGGGGCCTGGGGAGACCCAGTACTTC. Translating it yields CASSPGHLAGGPGETQYF. The genes are TRBV7-2 and TRBJ2-5; 12 bases are a match to TRBD2. The CDR3 length is 18 residues. The V and J ends lost 5 bases and 5 bases, in that order; junction bases with no gene match: 15. Germline CDR1 is SGHTA and CDR2 is FQGNSA. Full variable domain (missing parts from reference TRBV7-2 and TRBJ2-5): GAGVSQSPSNKVTEKGKDVELRCDPISGHTALYWYRQSLGQGLEFLIYFQGNSAPDKSGLPSDRFSAERTGGSVSTLTIQRTQQEDSAVYLCASSPGHLAGGPGETQYFGPGTRLLVL.

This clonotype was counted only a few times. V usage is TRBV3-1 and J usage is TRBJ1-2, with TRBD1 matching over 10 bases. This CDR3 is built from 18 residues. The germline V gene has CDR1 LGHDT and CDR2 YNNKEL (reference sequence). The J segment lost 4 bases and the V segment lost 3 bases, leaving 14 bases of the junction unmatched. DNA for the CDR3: TGTGCCAGCAGCCAGACGACAGGGGGCTTTCTCCGAATCTATGGCTACACCTTC. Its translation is CASSQTTGGFLRIYGYTF.

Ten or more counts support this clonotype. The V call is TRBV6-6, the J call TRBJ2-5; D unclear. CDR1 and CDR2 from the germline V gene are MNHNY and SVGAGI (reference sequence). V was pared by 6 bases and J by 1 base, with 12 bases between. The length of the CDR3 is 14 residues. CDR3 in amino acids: CASRLRTAQETQYF. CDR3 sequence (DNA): TGTGCCAGCAGACTACGGACCGCCCAAGAGACCCAGTACTTC.

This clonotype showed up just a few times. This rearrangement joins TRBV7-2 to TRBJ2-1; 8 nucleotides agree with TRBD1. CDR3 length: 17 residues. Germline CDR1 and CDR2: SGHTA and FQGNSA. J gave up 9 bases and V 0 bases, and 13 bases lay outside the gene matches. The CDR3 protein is CASSLASQQGGGSEQFF. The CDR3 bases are TGTGCCAGCAGCTTAGCCTCACAACAGGGGGGTGGCAGTGAGCAGTTCTTC.

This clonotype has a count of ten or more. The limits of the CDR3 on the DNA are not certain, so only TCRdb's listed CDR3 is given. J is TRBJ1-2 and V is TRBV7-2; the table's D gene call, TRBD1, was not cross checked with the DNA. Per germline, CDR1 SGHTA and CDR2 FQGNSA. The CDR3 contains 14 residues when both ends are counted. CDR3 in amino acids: CASSTNFGQGAWTF.

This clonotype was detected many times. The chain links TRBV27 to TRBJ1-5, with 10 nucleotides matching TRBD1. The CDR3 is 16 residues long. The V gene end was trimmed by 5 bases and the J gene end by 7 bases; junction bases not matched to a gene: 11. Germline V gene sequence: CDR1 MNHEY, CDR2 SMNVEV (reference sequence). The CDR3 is CASSPAGQGMGQPQHF. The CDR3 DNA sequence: TGTGCCAGCAGTCCCGCGGGACAGGGGATGGGACAGCCCCAGCATTTT.

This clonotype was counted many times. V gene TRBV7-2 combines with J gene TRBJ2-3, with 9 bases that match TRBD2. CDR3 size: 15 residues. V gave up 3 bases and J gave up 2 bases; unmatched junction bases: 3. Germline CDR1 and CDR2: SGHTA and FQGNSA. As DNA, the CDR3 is TGTGCCAGCAGCTTGAGACTAGCGGTCACAGATACGCAGTATTTT. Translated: CASSLRLAVTDTQYF.

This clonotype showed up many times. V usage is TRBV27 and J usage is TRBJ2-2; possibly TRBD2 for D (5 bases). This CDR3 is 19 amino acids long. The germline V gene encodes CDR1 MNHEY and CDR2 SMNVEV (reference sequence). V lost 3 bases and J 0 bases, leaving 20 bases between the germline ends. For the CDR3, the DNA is TGTGCCAGCAGTTTCTTGCTTGGGAGTATACGATCGAACACCGGGGAGCTGTTTTTT. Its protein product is CASSFLLGSIRSNTGELFF.

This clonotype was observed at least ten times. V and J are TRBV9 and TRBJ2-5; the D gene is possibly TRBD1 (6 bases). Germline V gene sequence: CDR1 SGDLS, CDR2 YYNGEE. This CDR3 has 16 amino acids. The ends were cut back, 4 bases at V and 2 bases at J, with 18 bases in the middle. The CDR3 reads CASSTPADRRQETQYF. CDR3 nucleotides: TGTGCCAGCAGCACCCCGGCGGACAGACGGCAAGAGACCCAGTACTTC.

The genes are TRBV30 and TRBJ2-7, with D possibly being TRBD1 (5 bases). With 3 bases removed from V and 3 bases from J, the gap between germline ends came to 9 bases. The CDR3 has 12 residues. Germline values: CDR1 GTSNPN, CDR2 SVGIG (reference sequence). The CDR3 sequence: CAWSGRGYEQYF. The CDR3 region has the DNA TGTGCCTGGAGCGGTAGGGGCTACGAGCAGTACTTC.

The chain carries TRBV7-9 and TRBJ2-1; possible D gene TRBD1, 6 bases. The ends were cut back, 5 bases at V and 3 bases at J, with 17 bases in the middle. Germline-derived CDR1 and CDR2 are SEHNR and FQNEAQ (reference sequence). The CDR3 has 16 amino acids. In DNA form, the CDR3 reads TGTGCCAGCAGCCTCGGGACATTGGTATTCTACAATGAGCAGTTCTTC. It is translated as CASSLGTLVFYNEQFF.

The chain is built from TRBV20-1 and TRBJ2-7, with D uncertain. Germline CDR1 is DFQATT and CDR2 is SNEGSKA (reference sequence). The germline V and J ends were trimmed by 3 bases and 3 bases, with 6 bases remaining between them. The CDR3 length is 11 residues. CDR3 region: CSARTLYEQYF. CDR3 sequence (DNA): TGCAGTGCTAGGACACTCTACGAGCAGTACTTC.

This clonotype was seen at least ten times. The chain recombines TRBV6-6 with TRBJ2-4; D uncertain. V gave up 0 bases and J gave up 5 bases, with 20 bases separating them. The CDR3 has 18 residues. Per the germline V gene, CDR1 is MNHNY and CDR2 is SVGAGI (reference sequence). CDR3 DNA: TGTGCCAGCAGTTACTCCGACCGGGTCCCCACCGCCGAAAACATTCAGTACTTC. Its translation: CASSYSDRVPTAENIQYF.

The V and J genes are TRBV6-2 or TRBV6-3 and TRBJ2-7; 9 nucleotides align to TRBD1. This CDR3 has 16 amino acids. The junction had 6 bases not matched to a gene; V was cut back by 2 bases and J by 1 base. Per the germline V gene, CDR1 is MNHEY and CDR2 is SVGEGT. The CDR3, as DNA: TGTGCCAGCAGTTACGTGGGGACAGGGACATCCTACGAGCAGTACTTC. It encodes CASSYVGTGTSYEQYF.